This T cell receptor (beta chain) was captured by sequencing in a study of tumour-infiltrating T cells in Burkitt lymphoma (dated by TCRdb to 2018 to 2021). About the full investigation: All epidemiological subtypes of Burkitt lymphoma were represented in the cohort, which was made up of 70 to 85 patients. TCR repertoire data were compared against clinical outcome, and productive clonality predicted overall survival and progression-free survival independently of established prognostic factors such as age at diagnosis. Overall study results and their limits: Numerous Burkitt lymphoma patients were found to share several public clonotypes, a finding suggesting shared tumour neoantigen selection that is absent from diffuse large B-cell lymphoma.

The library was prepared using the immunoSEQ multiplex PCR assay. TCRdb holds this immuneACCESS table with in-frame rearrangements only. Some clones are missing; in checked studies, unresolved V genes explain under half, and the rest has no known cause. The sample records fewer than 2,500 clones, around 24% of which are singletons. Approximately 15% of the sample goes to the ten largest clones. Details on this clone: Its recognized antigen is unknown. Base-call qualities are not available, and no considerably larger clone is one nucleotide away.

V drops 0 bases and J drops 0 bases, leaving 6 bases in between. Reading from cysteine to phenylalanine, the CDR3 counts 13 amino acids. Just the 39-base CDR3 DNA is kept, in frame starting at base 1. The germline V gene yields SQVTM for CDR1 and ANQGSEA for CDR2. This sequence originates from a human donor with relapsed Burkitt lymphoma. Some clones in this sample may be carry-over from other donors' samples. This chain is built from TRBV29-1 and TRBJ2-7, with an unclear D gene assignment. The sample was tumor tissue from a relapse. The nucleotide sequence is TGCAGCGTTGAAGACACTTTCTCCTACGAGCAGTACTTC. This sequence encodes CSVEDTFSYEQYF.